This T cell receptor beta chain was captured by sequencing in a study of blood T cell repertoires in COVID-19. Study at large: COVID-19 samples collected from the United States, Italy and Spain covered acute and convalescent phases. Sources were T cells, B-cell-depleted T cells, or PBMCs; the material itself was cDNA or gDNA.

As handled by the study authors: Reference gene primer amplification gave estimated nucleated cell counts. Profiling relied on immunoSEQ multiplex PCR, and the TCRdb table lists in-frame clones only, not all of them. The V and J calls and clone size are taken from that table; D and trimming were inferred from the DNA. The table has approximately 150,000 clones, roughly 78% seen once. The CDR3 runs to 15 residues. Per the germline V gene, CDR1 is SGHTA and CDR2 is FQGNSA. V lost 3 bases to trimming and J lost 7 bases, with 13 bases between them. Patients from Seattle were sampled longitudinally, starting during active infection.

This sequence was found in a woman in her fifties or sixties with COVID-19, enrolled during active disease. The gene calls are TRBV7-2 and TRBJ1-6, with no clear D. Sequencing was performed on peripheral blood. This chain's CDR3 is CASSLRIQKNSPLHF. Here the CDR3 DNA reads TGTGCCAGCAGCTTGCGAATACAGAAGAATTCACCCCTCCACTTT. Complete variable domain (other parts from reference TRBV7-2 and TRBJ1-6): GAGVSQSPSNKVTEKGKDVELRCDPISGHTALYWYRQSLGQGLEFLIYFQGNSAPDKSGLPSDRFSAERTGGSVSTLTIQRTQQEDSAVYLCASSLRIQKNSPLHFGNGTRLTVT.